Listed here is a single T cell receptor beta chain. Its matching antigen is unknown. These data come from a study of graft-versus-host responses after intestinal transplantation. Study details: Each of the recipients got a multivisceral, liver-intestinal, or isolated intestinal transplant. Following induction with anti-thymocyte globulin, all recipients were given tacrolimus and steroids for three to four years.

Profiled with immunoSEQ multiplex PCR; TCRdb holds only in-frame clones, not every one. The sample lists 80,000 to 100,000 clones, 90% to 95% occurring once. CDR1 GTSNPN and CDR2 SVGIG come from the germline V gene (reference sequence). The CDR3 totals 13 residues. V lost 0 bases and J lost 6, with 9 bases in between. The chain employs TRBV30 and TRBJ2-1, with unresolved D. The sequencing used unstimulated CD4+ T cells sorted from spleen or lymph node cells, collected before intestinal transplant. The receptor was isolated from a human donor who received an intestinal transplant. DNA for the CDR3: TGTGCCTGGAGTGTACCCAGTGCCAATGAGCAGTTCTTC. It translates to CAWSVPSANEQFF.